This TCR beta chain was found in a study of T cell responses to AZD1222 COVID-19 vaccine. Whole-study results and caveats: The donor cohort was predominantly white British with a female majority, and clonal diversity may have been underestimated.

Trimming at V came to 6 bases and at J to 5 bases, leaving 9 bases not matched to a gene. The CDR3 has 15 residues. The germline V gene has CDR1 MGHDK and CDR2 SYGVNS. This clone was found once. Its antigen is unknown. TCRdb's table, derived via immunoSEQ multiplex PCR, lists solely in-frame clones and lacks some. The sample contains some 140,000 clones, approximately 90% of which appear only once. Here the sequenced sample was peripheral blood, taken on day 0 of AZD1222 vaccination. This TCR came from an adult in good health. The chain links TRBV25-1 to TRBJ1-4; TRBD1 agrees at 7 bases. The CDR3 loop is CASRPPGQQNEKLFF. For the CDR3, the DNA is TGTGCCAGCAGGCCCCCGGGACAGCAGAATGAAAAACTGTTTTTT.